A selection of T cell receptor beta chains follows, all from one sample in a study of blood T cells in healthy people across ages. TCRdb recomputed calls from the 5' RACE reads with MiXCR, one row per CDR3 protein. The data contain 660,000 or so distinct CDR3 sequences, around three fifths of them singletons. Sample: blood. Receptor source: a man aged 60 to 69 in good health. CDR3s include the opening cysteine and the closing phenylalanine or tryptophan. The order of the fields is J gene, V gene, D gene, clone size, CDR3 protein, CDR3 DNA. D genes are given only for firm matches. Expanded clones get a size class; other rows say once, few or many, or leave the size out.

J gene: TRBJ1-6
V gene: TRBV14
D gene: -
clone size: once
CDR3 protein: CASSQGRVGGNRDSPLHF
CDR3 DNA: TGTGCCAGCAGCCAAGGCCGCGTAGGGGGAAATAGGGATTCACCCCTCCACTTT

J gene: TRBJ1-2
V gene: TRBV6-5
D gene: -
clone size: few
CDR3 protein: CASTRLPNYGYTF
CDR3 DNA: TGTGCCAGCACCCGACTTCCCAACTATGGCTACACCTTC

J gene: TRBJ1-1
V gene: TRBV29-1
D gene: -
clone size: -
CDR3 protein: CSAWFGHEAFF
CDR3 DNA: TGCAGCGCCTGGTTCGGACACGAAGCTTTCTTT

J gene: TRBJ2-1
V gene: TRBV25-1
D gene: TRBD1
clone size: -
CDR3 protein: CASSPTGGLGEQFF
CDR3 DNA: TGTGCCAGCAGTCCGACAGGGGGTTTAGGCGAGCAGTTCTTC

J gene: TRBJ2-5
V gene: TRBV4-1
D gene: TRBD2
clone size: -
CDR3 protein: CASSQERTSGGEETQYF
CDR3 DNA: TGCGCCAGCAGCCAAGAAAGGACTAGCGGGGGGGAAGAGACCCAGTACTTC

J gene: TRBJ2-5
V gene: TRBV2
D gene: -
clone size: few
CDR3 protein: CASSAAPLSGSETQYF
CDR3 DNA: TGTGCCAGCAGCGCGGCTCCCCTCTCAGGCTCCGAGACCCAGTACTTC

J gene: TRBJ2-3
V gene: TRBV7-9
D gene: -
clone size: -
CDR3 protein: CACSSRGGDPSTDTQYF
CDR3 DNA: TGTGCCTGCAGCTCGAGGGGGGGGGATCCCTCCACAGATACGCAGTATTTT

J gene: TRBJ1-2
V gene: TRBV25-1
D gene: -
clone size: once
CDR3 protein: CASSSQIGGYTF
CDR3 DNA: TGTGCCAGCAGTTCTCAGATCGGTGGCTACACCTTC

J gene: TRBJ2-1
V gene: TRBV14
D gene: TRBD2
clone size: few
CDR3 protein: CASSPILAGVGEQFF
CDR3 DNA: TGTGCCAGCAGCCCTATACTAGCGGGAGTAGGTGAGCAGTTCTTC

J gene: TRBJ2-3
V gene: TRBV10-1
D gene: TRBD2
clone size: few
CDR3 protein: CARGERRGTTDTQYF
CDR3 DNA: TGCGCCAGGGGGGAGCGGCGGGGGACCACAGATACGCAGTATTTT

J gene: TRBJ1-6
V gene: TRBV14
D gene: -
clone size: once
CDR3 protein: CASSPGLGLRPLHF
CDR3 DNA: TGTGCCAGCAGCCCGGGCTTAGGTTTGAGACCCCTCCACTTT

J gene: TRBJ2-3
V gene: TRBV20-1
D gene: -
clone size: -
CDR3 protein: CSARDVGGDTQYF
CDR3 DNA: TGCAGTGCTAGAGATGTGGGCGGAGATACGCAGTATTTT

J gene: TRBJ2-3
V gene: TRBV2
D gene: TRBD1
clone size: -
CDR3 protein: CASREGTGGTDTQYF
CDR3 DNA: TGTGCCAGCAGAGAGGGGACAGGTGGAACAGATACGCAGTATTTT

J gene: TRBJ2-3
V gene: TRBV5-5
D gene: TRBD2
clone size: -
CDR3 protein: CASSFMSGGATDTQYF
CDR3 DNA: TGTGCCAGCAGCTTTATGAGCGGGGGGGCTACAGATACGCAGTATTTT

J gene: TRBJ2-5
V gene: TRBV5-1
D gene: -
clone size: few
CDR3 protein: CASSRSLAVETQYF
CDR3 DNA: TGCGCCAGCAGCCGTTCACTAGCAGTGGAGACCCAGTACTTC

J gene: TRBJ2-3
V gene: TRBV4-1
D gene: -
clone size: -
CDR3 protein: CASSRRQGTTGTDTQYF
CDR3 DNA: TGCGCCAGCAGCCGGCGCCAAGGAACGACTGGCACAGATACGCAGTATTTT

J gene: TRBJ2-5
V gene: TRBV20-1
D gene: TRBD1
clone size: few
CDR3 protein: CSARAGTGGRETQYF
CDR3 DNA: TGCAGTGCTAGAGCCGGGACAGGGGGCAGGGAGACCCAGTACTTC